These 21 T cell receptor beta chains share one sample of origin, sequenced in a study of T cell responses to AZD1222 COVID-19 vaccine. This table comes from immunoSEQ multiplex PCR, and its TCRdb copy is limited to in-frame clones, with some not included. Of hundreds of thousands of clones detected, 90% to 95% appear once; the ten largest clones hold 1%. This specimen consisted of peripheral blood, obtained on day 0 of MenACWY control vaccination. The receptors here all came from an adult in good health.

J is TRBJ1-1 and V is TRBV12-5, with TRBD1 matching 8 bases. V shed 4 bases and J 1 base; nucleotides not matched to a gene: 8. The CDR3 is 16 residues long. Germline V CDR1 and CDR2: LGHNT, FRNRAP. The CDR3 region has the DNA TGTGCTAGTGGTTCAAGACAGGGGTTGGGGAACACTGAAGCTTTCTTT. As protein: CASGSRQGLGNTEAFF.

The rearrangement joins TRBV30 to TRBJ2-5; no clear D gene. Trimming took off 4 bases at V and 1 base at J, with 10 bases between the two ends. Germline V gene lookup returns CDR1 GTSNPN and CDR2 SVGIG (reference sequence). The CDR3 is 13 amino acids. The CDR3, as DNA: TGTGCCTGGATTAGTTACATCCAAGAGACCCAGTACTTC. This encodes CAWISYIQETQYF.

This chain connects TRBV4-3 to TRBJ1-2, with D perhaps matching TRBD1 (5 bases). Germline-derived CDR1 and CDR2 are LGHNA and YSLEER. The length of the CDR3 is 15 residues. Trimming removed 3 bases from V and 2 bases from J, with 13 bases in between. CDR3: CASSHLGTANYGYTF. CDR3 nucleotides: TGCGCCAGCAGCCACCTAGGGACGGCCAACTATGGCTACACCTTC.

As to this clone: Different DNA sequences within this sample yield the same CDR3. This chain's CDR3 is CASSRTGGTEAFF. The CDR3 region has the DNA TGTGCCAGCAGCCGCACAGGGGGCACTGAAGCTTTCTTT. This sequence joins TRBV12-3 or TRBV12-4 and TRBJ1-1; 8 positions agree with TRBD1. J gave up 4 bases and V 6 bases, and 4 bases lay outside the gene matches. The CDR3 length is 13 residues.

The CDR3 DNA is TGCGCCAGCAGCTTACCCCTTGGTAACGATGAGCAGTTCTTC. Its protein is CASSLPLGNDEQFF. This chain links TRBV5-1 with TRBJ2-1; unclear D gene. CDR1 and CDR2 (germline): SGHRS, YFSETQ. The CDR3 spans 14 residues. V was pared by 2 bases and J by 8 bases, with 14 bases between.

DNA of the CDR3: TGTGCCAGCAGCCCCCAAACCGGGACAGCCTACAATGAGCAGTTCTTC. It is translated as CASSPQTGTAYNEQFF. This chain uses TRBV9 with TRBJ2-1; 7 bases fit TRBD1. V lost 4 bases and J lost 2; bases outside the gene matches: 9. The CDR3 totals 16 residues. Germline CDR1 is SGDLS and CDR2 is YYNGEE.

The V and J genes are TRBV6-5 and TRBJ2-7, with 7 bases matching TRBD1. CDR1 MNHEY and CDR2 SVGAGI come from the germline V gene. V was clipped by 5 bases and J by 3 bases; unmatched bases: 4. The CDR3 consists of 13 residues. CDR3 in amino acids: CASSRGGLYEQYF. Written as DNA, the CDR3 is TGTGCCAGCAGTCGAGGGGGCCTCTACGAGCAGTACTTC.

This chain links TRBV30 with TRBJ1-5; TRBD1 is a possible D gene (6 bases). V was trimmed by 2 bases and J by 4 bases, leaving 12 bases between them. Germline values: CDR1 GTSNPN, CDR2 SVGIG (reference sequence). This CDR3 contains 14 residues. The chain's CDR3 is CAWSIGTSNQPQHF. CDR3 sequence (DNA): TGTGCCTGGAGTATCGGGACAAGTAATCAGCCCCAGCATTTT.

This CDR3 reads CASSTPWAASNEQFF. CDR3 coding DNA: TGTGCCAGCAGTACCCCCTGGGCAGCAAGCAATGAGCAGTTCTTC. The rearrangement uses TRBV6-5 and TRBJ2-1; D is unresolved. Germline CDR1 and CDR2: MNHEY and SVGAGI. The CDR3 runs 15 residues. V lost 5 bases and J lost 6, with 17 bases in between.

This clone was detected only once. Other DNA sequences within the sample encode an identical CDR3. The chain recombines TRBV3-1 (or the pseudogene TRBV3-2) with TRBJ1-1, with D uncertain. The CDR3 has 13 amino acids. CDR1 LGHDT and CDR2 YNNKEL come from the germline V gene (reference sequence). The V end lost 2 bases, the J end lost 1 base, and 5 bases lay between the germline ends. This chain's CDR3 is CASSQLGNTEAFF. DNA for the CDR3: TGTGCCAGCAGCCAACTAGGGAACACTGAAGCTTTCTTT.

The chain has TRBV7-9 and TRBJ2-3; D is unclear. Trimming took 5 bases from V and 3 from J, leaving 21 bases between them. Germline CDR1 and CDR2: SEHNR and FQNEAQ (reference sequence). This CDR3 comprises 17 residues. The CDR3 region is CASSLSTGAESTDTQYF. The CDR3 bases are TGTGCCAGCAGCCTCTCAACTGGAGCTGAGTCAACAGATACGCAGTATTTT.

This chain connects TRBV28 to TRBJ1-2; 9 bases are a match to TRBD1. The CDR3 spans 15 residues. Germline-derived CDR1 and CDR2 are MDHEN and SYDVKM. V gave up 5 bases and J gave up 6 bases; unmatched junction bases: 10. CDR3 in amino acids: CASSAPGTGWNGYTF. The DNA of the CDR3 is TGTGCCAGCAGTGCACCCGGGACAGGGTGGAATGGCTACACCTTC.

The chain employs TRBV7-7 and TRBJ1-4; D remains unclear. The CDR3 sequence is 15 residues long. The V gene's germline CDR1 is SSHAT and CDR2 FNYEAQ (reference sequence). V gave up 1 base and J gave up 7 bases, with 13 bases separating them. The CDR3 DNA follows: TGTGCCAGCAGCTTAGGTCAGGCATCGGGTGAAAAACTGTTTTTT. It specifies CASSLGQASGEKLFF.

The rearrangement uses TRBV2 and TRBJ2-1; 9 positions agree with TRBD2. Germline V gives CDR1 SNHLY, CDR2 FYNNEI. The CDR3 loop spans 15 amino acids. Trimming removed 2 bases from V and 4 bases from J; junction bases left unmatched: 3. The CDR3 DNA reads TGTGCCAGCAGTGAACCCGCGGGGGGGTACAATGAGCAGTTCTTC. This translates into CASSEPAGGYNEQFF.

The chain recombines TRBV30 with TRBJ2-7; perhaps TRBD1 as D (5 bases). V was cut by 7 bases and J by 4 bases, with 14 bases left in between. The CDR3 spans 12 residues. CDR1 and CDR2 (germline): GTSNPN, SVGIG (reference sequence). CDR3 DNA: TGTGCCTTCAAAGGGGCGGATTACGAGCAGTACTTC. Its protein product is CAFKGADYEQYF.

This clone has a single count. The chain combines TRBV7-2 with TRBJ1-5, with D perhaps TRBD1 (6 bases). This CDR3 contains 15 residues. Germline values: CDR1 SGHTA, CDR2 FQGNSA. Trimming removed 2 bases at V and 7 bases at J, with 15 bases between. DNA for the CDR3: TGTGCCAGCAGCTTAACGCGGGGGGCGACGCAGCCCCAGCATTTT. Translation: CASSLTRGATQPQHF.

CDR3 bases: TGTGCCAGCAGCTCGGACGGATACAATCAGCCCCAGCATTTT. It specifies CASSSDGYNQPQHF. The rearrangement uses TRBV7-9 and TRBJ1-5; unclear D gene. Germline V gene lookup returns CDR1 SEHNR and CDR2 FQNEAQ (reference sequence). The V and J ends lost 4 bases and 3 bases respectively, with 10 bases between them. The CDR3 covers 14 residues. Based on the CDR3 plus reference TRBV7-9 and TRBJ1-5, the full variable domain is DTGVSQNPRHKITKRGQNVTFRCDPISEHNRLYWYRQTLGQGPEFLTYFQNEAQLEKSRLLSDRFSAERPKGSFSTLEIQRTEQGDSAMYLCASSSDGYNQPQHFGDGTRLSIL.

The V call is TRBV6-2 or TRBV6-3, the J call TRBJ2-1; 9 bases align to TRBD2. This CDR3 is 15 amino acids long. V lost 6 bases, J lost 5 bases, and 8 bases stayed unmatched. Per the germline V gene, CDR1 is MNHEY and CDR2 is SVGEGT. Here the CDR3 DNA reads TGTGCCAGCAGCCGCGGGGGGGCCGGGAACAATGAGCAGTTCTTC. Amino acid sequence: CASSRGGAGNNEQFF.

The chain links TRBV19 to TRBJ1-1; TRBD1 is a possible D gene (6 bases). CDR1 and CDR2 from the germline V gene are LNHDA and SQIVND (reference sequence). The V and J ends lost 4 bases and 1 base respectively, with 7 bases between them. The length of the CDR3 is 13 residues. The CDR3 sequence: CASSKGGNTEAFF. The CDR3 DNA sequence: TGTGCCAGTAGTAAGGGGGGGAACACTGAAGCTTTCTTT. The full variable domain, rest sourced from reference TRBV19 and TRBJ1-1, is DGGITQSPKYLFRKEGQNVTLSCEQNLNHDAMYWYRQDPGQGLRLIYYSQIVNDFQKGDIAEGYSVSREKKESFPLTVTSAQKNPTAFYLCASSKGGNTEAFFGQGTRLTVV.

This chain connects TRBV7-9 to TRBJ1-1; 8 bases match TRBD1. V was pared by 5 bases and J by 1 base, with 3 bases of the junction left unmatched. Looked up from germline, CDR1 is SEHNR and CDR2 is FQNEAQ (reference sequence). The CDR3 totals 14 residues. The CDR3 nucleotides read TGTGCCAGCAGCCCCGACAGGGGGAACACTGAAGCTTTCTTT. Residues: CASSPDRGNTEAFF.

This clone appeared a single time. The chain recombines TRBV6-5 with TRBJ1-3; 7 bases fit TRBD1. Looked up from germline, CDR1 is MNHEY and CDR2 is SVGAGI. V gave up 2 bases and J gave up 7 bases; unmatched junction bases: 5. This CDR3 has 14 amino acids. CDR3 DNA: TGTGCCAGCAGTTACGGAGACAGGGCTAACACCATATATTTT. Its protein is CASSYGDRANTIYF.